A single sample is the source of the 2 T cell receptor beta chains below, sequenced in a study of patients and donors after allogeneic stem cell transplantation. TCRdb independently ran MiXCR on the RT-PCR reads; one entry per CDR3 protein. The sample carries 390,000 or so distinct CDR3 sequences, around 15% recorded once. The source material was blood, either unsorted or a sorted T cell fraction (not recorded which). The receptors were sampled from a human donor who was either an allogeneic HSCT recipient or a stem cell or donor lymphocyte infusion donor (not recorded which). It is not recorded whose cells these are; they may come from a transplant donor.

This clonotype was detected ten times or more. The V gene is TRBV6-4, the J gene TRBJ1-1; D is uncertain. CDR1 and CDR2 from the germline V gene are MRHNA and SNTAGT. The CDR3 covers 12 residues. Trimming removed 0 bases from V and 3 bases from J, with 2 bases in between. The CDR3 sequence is CASSDSDTEAFF. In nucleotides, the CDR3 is TGTGCCAGCAGTGACTCGGACACTGAAGCTTTCTTT.

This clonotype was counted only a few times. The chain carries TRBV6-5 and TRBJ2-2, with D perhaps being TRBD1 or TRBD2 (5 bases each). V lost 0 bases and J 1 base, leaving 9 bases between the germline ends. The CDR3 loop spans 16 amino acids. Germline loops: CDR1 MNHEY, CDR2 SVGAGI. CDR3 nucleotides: TGTGCCAGCAGTTACTCTGGGGGTCGGAACACCGGGGAGCTGTTTTTT. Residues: CASSYSGGRNTGELFF.